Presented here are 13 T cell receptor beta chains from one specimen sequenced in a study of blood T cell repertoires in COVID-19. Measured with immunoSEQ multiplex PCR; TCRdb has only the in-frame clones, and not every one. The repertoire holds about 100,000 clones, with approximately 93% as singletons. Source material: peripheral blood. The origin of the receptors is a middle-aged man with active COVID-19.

The CDR3 here is CASSFRRFYGYTF. CDR3 nucleotides: TGTGCCAGCAGTTTTCGGCGGTTCTATGGCTACACCTTC. The V and J genes are TRBV12-3 or TRBV12-4 and TRBJ1-2; no clear D. There are 13 residues in the CDR3. V shed 3 bases and J shed 4 bases, with 9 bases lying between them.

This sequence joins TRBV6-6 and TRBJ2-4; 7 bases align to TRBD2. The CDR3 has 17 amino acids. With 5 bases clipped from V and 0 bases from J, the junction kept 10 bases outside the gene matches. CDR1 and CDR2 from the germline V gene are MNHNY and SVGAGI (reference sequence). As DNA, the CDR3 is TGTGCCAGCAGTCCTCTGGGTCTAGCGGTAGCCAAAAACATTCAGTACTTC. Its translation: CASSPLGLAVAKNIQYF.

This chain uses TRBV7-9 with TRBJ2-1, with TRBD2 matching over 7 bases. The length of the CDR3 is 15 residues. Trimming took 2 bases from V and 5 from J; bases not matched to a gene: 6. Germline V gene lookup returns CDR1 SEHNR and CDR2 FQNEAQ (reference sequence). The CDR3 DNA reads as TGTGCCAGCAGCTTAATTCTAGCGGAGAACAATGAGCAGTTCTTC. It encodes CASSLILAENNEQFF. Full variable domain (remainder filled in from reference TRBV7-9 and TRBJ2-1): DTGVSQNPRHKITKRGQNVTFRCDPISEHNRLYWYRQTLGQGPEFLTYFQNEAQLEKSRLLSDRFSAERPKGSFSTLEIQRTEQGDSAMYLCASSLILAENNEQFFGPGTRLTVL.

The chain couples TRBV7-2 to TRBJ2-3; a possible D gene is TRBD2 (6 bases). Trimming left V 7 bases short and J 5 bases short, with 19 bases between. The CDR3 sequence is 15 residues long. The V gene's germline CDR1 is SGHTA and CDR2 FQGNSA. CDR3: CASNSAGTSGDTQYF. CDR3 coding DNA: TGTGCCAGCAACTCCGCGGGGACCAGCGGAGATACGCAGTATTTT.

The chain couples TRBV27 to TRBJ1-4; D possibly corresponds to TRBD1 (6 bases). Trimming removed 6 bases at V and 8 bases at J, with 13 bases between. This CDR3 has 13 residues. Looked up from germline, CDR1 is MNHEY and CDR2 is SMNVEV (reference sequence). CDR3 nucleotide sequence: TGTGCCAGCAGGAGGGGGTCACTCGAAAAACTGTTTTTT. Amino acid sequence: CASRRGSLEKLFF. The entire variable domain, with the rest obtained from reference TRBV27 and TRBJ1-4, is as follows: EAQVTQNPRYLITVTGKKLTVTCSQNMNHEYMSWYRQDPGLGLRQIYYSMNVEVTDKGDVPEGYKVSRKEKRNFPLILESPSPNQTSLYFCASRRGSLEKLFFGSGTQLSVL.

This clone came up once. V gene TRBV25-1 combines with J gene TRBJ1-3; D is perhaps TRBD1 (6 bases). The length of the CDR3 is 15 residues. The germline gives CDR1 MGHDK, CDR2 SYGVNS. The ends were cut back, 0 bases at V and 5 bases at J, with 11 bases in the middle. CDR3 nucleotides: TGTGCCAGCAGTGAATACTACAGGGTGAGAAACACCATATATTTT. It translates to CASSEYYRVRNTIYF.

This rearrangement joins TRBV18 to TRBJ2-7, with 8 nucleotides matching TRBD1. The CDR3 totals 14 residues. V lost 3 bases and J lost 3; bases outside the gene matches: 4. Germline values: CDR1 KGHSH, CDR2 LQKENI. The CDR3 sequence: CASSPGTGYYEQYF. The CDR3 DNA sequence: TGTGCCAGCTCACCGGGGACAGGATACTACGAGCAGTACTTC.

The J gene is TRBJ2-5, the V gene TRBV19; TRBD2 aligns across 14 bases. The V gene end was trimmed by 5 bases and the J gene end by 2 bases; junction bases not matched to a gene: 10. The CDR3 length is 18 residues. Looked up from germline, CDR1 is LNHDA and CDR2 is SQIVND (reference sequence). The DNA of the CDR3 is TGTGCCAGTAGTGCCGGACTAGCGGGAGGCGGGGGACAAGAGACCCAGTACTTC. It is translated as CASSAGLAGGGGQETQYF.

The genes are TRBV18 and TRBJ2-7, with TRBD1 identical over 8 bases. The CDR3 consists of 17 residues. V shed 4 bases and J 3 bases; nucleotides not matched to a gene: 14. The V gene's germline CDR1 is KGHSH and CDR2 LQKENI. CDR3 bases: TGTGCCAGCTCACTCGGACGGGACAGGAACTATAACTACGAGCAGTACGTC. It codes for CASSLGRDRNYNYEQYV.

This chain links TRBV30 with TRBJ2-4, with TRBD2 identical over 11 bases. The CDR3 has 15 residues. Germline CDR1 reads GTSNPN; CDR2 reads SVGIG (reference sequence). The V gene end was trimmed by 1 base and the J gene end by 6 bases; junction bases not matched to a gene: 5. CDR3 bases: TGTGCCTGGAGTGCTGCCGGACTAGCGGGAAACATTCAGTACTTC. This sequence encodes CAWSAAGLAGNIQYF. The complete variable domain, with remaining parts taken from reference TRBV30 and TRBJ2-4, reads SQTIHQWPATLVQPVGSPLSLECTVEGTSNPNLYWYRQAAGRGLQLLFYSVGIGQISSEVPQNLSASRPQDRQFILSSKKLLLSDSGFYLCAWSAAGLAGNIQYFGAGTRLSVL.

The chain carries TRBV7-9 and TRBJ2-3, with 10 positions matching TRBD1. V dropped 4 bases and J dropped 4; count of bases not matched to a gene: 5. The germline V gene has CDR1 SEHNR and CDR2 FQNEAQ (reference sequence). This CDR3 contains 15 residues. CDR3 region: CASSWPGQGSDTQYF. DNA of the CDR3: TGTGCCAGCAGCTGGCCGGGACAGGGGTCAGATACGCAGTATTTT.

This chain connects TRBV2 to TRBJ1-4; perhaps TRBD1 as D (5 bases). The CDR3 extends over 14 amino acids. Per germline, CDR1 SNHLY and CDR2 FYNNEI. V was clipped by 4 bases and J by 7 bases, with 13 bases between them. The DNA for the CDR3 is TGTGCCAGCAGTGTTCAGGGTGCGAGTGAAAAACTGTTTTTT. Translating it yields CASSVQGASEKLFF.

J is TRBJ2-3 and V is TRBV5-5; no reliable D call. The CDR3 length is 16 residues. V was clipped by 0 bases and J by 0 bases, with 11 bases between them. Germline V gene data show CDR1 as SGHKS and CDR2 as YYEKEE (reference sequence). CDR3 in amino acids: CASSLVPGPSTDTQYF. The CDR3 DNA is TGTGCCAGCAGCTTGGTCCCAGGCCCTAGCACAGATACGCAGTATTTT. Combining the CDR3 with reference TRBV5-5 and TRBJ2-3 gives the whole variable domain DAGVTQSPTHLIKTRGQQVTLRCSPISGHKSVSWYQQVLGQGPQFIFQYYEKEERGRGNFPDRFSARQFPNYSSELNVNALLLGDSALYLCASSLVPGPSTDTQYFGPGTRLTVL.